This T cell receptor (beta chain) was obtained from a study of cytomegalovirus exposure and HLA in healthy donors. Study conclusions and caveats: V segments that were indistinguishable, TRBV6-2 and TRBV6-3 among them, were omitted from analysis.

Points on this clone: The antigen is not known.

The CDR3 sequence is 15 residues long. The V gene's germline CDR1 is KGHSH and CDR2 LQKENI. Trimming at V came to 6 bases and at J to 3 bases, leaving 7 bases not matched to a gene. PCR used 60 Vbeta primers and 13 Jbeta primers. Repertoires were generated with immunoSEQ multiplex PCR, while TCRdb's copy carries only in-frame clones and drops some. The table records roughly 190,000 clones, 79% of them present only once. The donors (healthy individuals) were bone marrow donors. The gene calls are TRBV18 and TRBJ1-5, with 8 bases aligning to TRBD1. The receptor was isolated from a girl aged 5-17 years in good health and CMV-seropositive. Specimen: PBMCs. Here the CDR3 DNA reads TGTGCCAGCTCGCAGACAGGGGTTTTCAATCAGCCCCAGCATTTT. This encodes CASSQTGVFNQPQHF.